This entry lists 5 T cell receptor beta chains sequenced from one sample in a study of blood T cell repertoires in COVID-19. The assay was immunoSEQ multiplex PCR, and TCRdb's table has in-frame clones only and misses some. There are roughly 120,000 clones in the sample; 86% occur only once, and approximately 5.3% lies in the top ten. The material sequenced was peripheral blood. These receptors all stem from a human donor in a cohort sampled during active COVID-19.

This clone was counted only a few times. This chain joins TRBV7-9 and TRBJ2-1; 7 nucleotides match TRBD1. Germline V lookup: CDR1 SEHNR, CDR2 FQNEAQ (reference sequence). The length of the CDR3 is 14 residues. The V gene end was trimmed by 2 bases and the J gene end by 5 bases; junction bases not matched to a gene: 3. CDR3 sequence reads: CASSLQGVDNEQFF. CDR3 coding DNA: TGTGCCAGCAGCTTACAGGGGGTAGACAATGAGCAGTTCTTC.

This chain connects TRBV10-3 to TRBJ2-1; TRBD2 matches 13 bases. J lost 8 bases, V lost 9 bases, and 1 base had no gene match. CDR1 and CDR2 (germline): ENHRY, SYGVKD. There are 12 residues in the CDR3. Written as DNA, the CDR3 is TGTGCCATTGGGACTAGCGGGGATGAGCAGTTCTTC. Amino acids: CAIGTSGDEQFF.

The chain links TRBV5-6 to TRBJ1-5; a possible D gene is TRBD1 (5 bases). The germline CDR1 and CDR2 sequences are SGHDT and YYEEEE. The CDR3 has 16 amino acids. V was trimmed by 6 bases and J by 3 bases, leaving 19 bases between them. CDR3 in amino acids: CASTITVEGINQPQHF. DNA for the CDR3: TGTGCCAGCACCATAACAGTGGAGGGGATCAATCAGCCCCAGCATTTT.

The chain employs TRBV7-9 and TRBJ1-5, with 11 bases matching TRBD1. Germline lookup yields CDR1 SEHNR and CDR2 FQNEAQ (reference sequence). The V and J ends lost 11 bases and 4 bases, in that order; junction bases with no gene match: 4. The CDR3 has 13 residues. The CDR3 sequence is CALGQGENQPQHF. CDR3 nucleotide sequence: TGTGCCTTGGGACAGGGGGAGAATCAGCCCCAGCATTTT.

The rearrangement uses TRBV12-5 and TRBJ1-2; a weak D match, TRBD1 (5 bases). CDR1 and CDR2 (germline): LGHNT, FRNRAP. Trimming stripped 1 base from V and 7 bases from J, with 10 bases between. The CDR3 is 13 residues long. For the CDR3, the DNA is TGTGCTAGTGGTTTGGCCAGGGTCTCTGGCTACACCTTC. It codes for CASGLARVSGYTF.